This T cell receptor (beta chain) was captured in a study of CD8+ T cells in alopecia areata. The overall study: Treatment comprised oral tofacitinib, 5 to 10 mg twice daily, in treated patients.

cDNA prepared by RNA extraction and subsequent reverse transcription served as the template for sequencing. Assay used: immunoSEQ multiplex PCR; TCRdb lists only in-frame clones, some missing. The data hold about 42,000 clones, with around 71% observed a single time. The CDR3 spans 15 residues. Germline V gives CDR1 MNHNS, CDR2 SASEGT. Germline trimming cut 2 bases from V and 2 bases from J; bases unmatched to any gene: 3. Indicated treatment: oral pan-JAK inhibitor, 5-10 mg twice daily. Collected material from alopecia areata patients comprised lesional scalp punch biopsies and peripheral blood. J is TRBJ2-3 and V is TRBV6-1; 8 nucleotides agree with TRBD2. This receptor was identified in a human donor with alopecia areata. Sequencing used CD8+ T cells sorted from blood, obtained at week 4, from a patient treated with tofacitinib. CDR3 in DNA: TGTGCCAGCAGTGAATTACTAGCGGACACAGATACGCAGTATTTT. This gives the protein CASSELLADTDTQYF.